This T cell receptor (beta chain) was profiled in a study of Tregs in tolerant kidney transplant recipients. Overall study results and limits: For some patients, primers changed over time, blocking nucleotide-level comparison.

CDR1 LGHNA and CDR2 YNFKEQ come from the germline V gene. This CDR3 is 16 amino acids long. V lost 0 bases and J lost 3; bases outside the gene matches: 7. On this clone itself: As yet, its antigen is unknown.

TCRdb's copy holds only in-frame clones and misses some; the assay was immunoSEQ multiplex PCR. Among around 61,000 clones listed, 80% to 90% were seen once. Related graft donors supplied nonmyeloablative bone marrow transplants, and mixed chimerism was transient. This clonotype was sampled from a human patient who received a combined kidney and bone marrow transplant. Some T cells may be the graft donor's. The chain has TRBV4-2 and TRBJ2-7, with 8 bases that match TRBD2. The sample consisted of CD4+ T cells from blood (PBMCs), taken 6 months after the transplant. This chain's CDR3 is CASSQEFGGADYEQYF. The CDR3 nucleotides read TGTGCCAGCAGCCAAGAGTTCGGGGGGGCTGACTACGAGCAGTACTTC.